A single sample gave rise to the 17 T cell receptor beta chains below, sequenced in a study of blood T cell repertoires in COVID-19. TCRdb's copy holds only in-frame clones and misses some; the assay was immunoSEQ multiplex PCR. The table shows roughly 420,000 clones, with approximately 90% occurring only once. The sample consisted of PBMCs or T cells enriched from blood (not recorded which). These TCRs come from a woman aged 25-40 years with acute COVID-19.

The V call is TRBV7-8, the J call TRBJ1-5, with D tentatively TRBD1 (6 bases). V was pared by 5 bases and J by 7 bases, with 15 bases between. The CDR3 consists of 14 residues. The V gene's germline CDR1 is SGHVS and CDR2 FQNEAQ. The CDR3 is CASSTTGKGQPQHF. CDR3 nucleotides: TGTGCCAGCAGCACAACAGGGAAGGGCCAGCCCCAGCATTTT.

This chain connects TRBV28 to TRBJ2-3, with 8 nucleotides matching TRBD2. The J segment lost 3 bases and the V segment lost 4 bases, leaving 9 bases of the junction unmatched. The CDR3 is 16 residues long. The V gene's germline CDR1 is MDHEN and CDR2 SYDVKM. This CDR3 is CASSSRLAPLTDTQYF. CDR3 nucleotides: TGTGCCAGCAGTTCGCGACTAGCGCCCTTGACAGATACGCAGTATTTT.

The chain is built from TRBV19 and TRBJ1-5, with TRBD1 as a possible D gene (5 bases). CDR3 length: 15 residues. Germline assignment: CDR1 LNHDA and CDR2 SQIVND (reference sequence). V was cut by 4 bases and J by 1 base, with 11 bases left in between. DNA of the CDR3: TGTGCCAGTAGTACTGCGGGACGGAGCAATCAGCCCCAGCATTTT. Its protein is CASSTAGRSNQPQHF. Using reference TRBV19 and TRBJ1-5 for the parts outside the CDR3, the full variable domain is DGGITQSPKYLFRKEGQNVTLSCEQNLNHDAMYWYRQDPGQGLRLIYYSQIVNDFQKGDIAEGYSVSREKKESFPLTVTSAQKNPTAFYLCASSTAGRSNQPQHFGDGTRLSIL.

The rearrangement joins TRBV6-6 to TRBJ1-5; 7 nucleotides match TRBD1. From germline, CDR1 is MNHNY and CDR2 SVGAGI (reference sequence). Losses at the gene ends were 5 bases for V and 2 bases for J; bases not matched to a gene: 3. CDR3 length: 14 residues. CDR3 loop: CASSKTGGNQPQHF. The CDR3 bases are TGTGCCAGCAGTAAAACAGGGGGCAATCAGCCCCAGCATTTT.

The chain recombines TRBV5-1 with TRBJ1-1; a possible D gene is TRBD1 (5 bases). Germline V gene lookup returns CDR1 SGHRS and CDR2 YFSETQ. The CDR3 has 16 residues. The V end lost 4 bases, the J end lost 4 bases, and 20 bases lay between the germline ends. CDR3 loop: CASSPPRVGVSTEAFF. CDR3 nucleotide sequence: TGCGCCAGCAGCCCCCCTCGTGTAGGGGTATCCACTGAAGCTTTCTTT.

This clone has a single count. The V and J genes are TRBV18 and TRBJ2-7; TRBD1 matches at 8 bases. The CDR3 extends over 12 amino acids. CDR1 and CDR2 from the germline V gene are KGHSH and LQKENI. With V trimmed by 5 bases and J by 12 bases, 9 bases remained unmatched. The CDR3 is CASSSRTGWSYF. The CDR3 bases are TGTGCCAGCTCATCTAGGACAGGGTGGTCGTACTTC.

This clone was recorded once. The V and J genes are TRBV21-1 and TRBJ1-1; the D segment call TRBD1 is taken from the table without a DNA check. TRBV21-1 is designated a pseudogene. The CDR3 spans 17 residues. The CDR3 DNA reads as TGTGCCAGCAGCCTCGAGGTGCCAGGGAAAACGGACACTGAAGCTTTCTTT. Its protein product is CASSLEVPGKTDTEAFF.

The V call is TRBV29-1, the J call TRBJ1-2; D gene ambiguous. Germline V gives CDR1 SQVTM, CDR2 ANQGSEA. The CDR3 length is 12 residues. V was pared by 7 bases and J by 2 bases, with 11 bases between. The CDR3 protein is CSASDTNYGYTF. The CDR3 nucleotides are TGCAGCGCCTCCGACACCAACTATGGCTACACCTTC.

This chain joins TRBV25-1 and TRBJ1-1; 7 nucleotides align to TRBD1. CDR3 length: 14 amino acids. The germline V gene has CDR1 MGHDK and CDR2 SYGVNS. After removal of 2 bases from V and 7 bases from J, the junction contained 7 bases not matched to a gene. The CDR3 nucleotides read TGTGCCAGCAGTGAACCAGGGGGATGGGGTGAAGCTTTCTTT. It yields the protein CASSEPGGWGEAFF. The full variable domain, its missing parts supplied by reference TRBV25-1 and TRBJ1-1, is EADIYQTPRYLVIGTGKKITLECSQTMGHDKMYWYQQDPGMELHLIHYSYGVNSTEKGDLSSESTVSRIRTEHFPLTLESARPSHTSQYLCASSEPGGWGEAFFGQGTRLTVV.

As regards this clone: Other nucleotide sequences from this sample produce the same CDR3. The rearrangement joins TRBV7-9 to TRBJ2-2; 7 bases fit TRBD1. Germline V CDR1 and CDR2: SEHNR, FQNEAQ (reference sequence). This CDR3 has 16 residues. Losses at the gene ends were 5 bases for V and 0 bases for J; bases not matched to a gene: 6. CDR3 residues: CASSRDRAANTGELFF. CDR3 nucleotide sequence: TGTGCCAGCAGCCGCGACAGGGCCGCGAACACCGGGGAGCTGTTTTTT.

The genes are TRBV29-1 and TRBJ1-2; the D is unclear. V was shortened by 3 bases and J by 8 bases, with 22 bases between the two germline ends. This CDR3 has 15 amino acids. The germline gives CDR1 SQVTM, CDR2 ANQGSEA. The CDR3 loop is CSVEASGWGTEGYTF. The CDR3 DNA is TGCAGCGTTGAGGCAAGCGGGTGGGGTACCGAGGGCTACACCTTC.

V and J are TRBV5-1 and TRBJ1-4, with TRBD1 matching over 9 bases. The CDR3 length is 13 residues. Germline V CDR1 and CDR2: SGHRS, YFSETQ. V shed 5 bases and J 8 bases; nucleotides not matched to a gene: 4. CDR3 nucleotide sequence: TGCGCCAGCAGACAGGGGGCCCAGGAAAAACTGTTTTTT. Encoded protein: CASRQGAQEKLFF.

J is TRBJ2-1 and V is TRBV5-4, with 7 bases that match TRBD2. V was clipped by 2 bases and J by 2 bases; unmatched bases: 4. This CDR3 region has 15 residues. Germline-derived CDR1 and CDR2 are SGHNT and YYREEE (reference sequence). CDR3 protein: CASSFTGGAYNEQFF. CDR3 coding DNA: TGTGCCAGCAGCTTCACGGGGGGTGCCTACAATGAGCAGTTCTTC.

This clone was seen a handful of times. This chain joins TRBV6-5 and TRBJ1-2; 8 bases match TRBD1. The CDR3 loop spans 15 amino acids. Germline-derived CDR1 and CDR2 are MNHEY and SVGAGI. V trimming: 8 bases; J trimming: 3 bases; junction bases outside the gene matches: 11. CDR3 protein: CASLRGAGGDYGYTF. DNA of the CDR3: TGTGCCAGCCTTAGGGGGGCAGGGGGCGACTATGGCTACACCTTC.

Only one count was recorded for this clone. V usage is TRBV27 and J usage is TRBJ2-5; 9 positions match TRBD1. Germline CDR1 reads MNHEY; CDR2 reads SMNVEV (reference sequence). CDR3 size: 15 residues. J lost 5 bases, V lost 6 bases, and 10 bases had no gene match. This CDR3 is CASRQRQGVMETQYF. In DNA form, the CDR3 reads TGTGCCAGCAGACAAAGACAGGGGGTTATGGAGACCCAGTACTTC.

The V and J genes are TRBV19 and TRBJ1-1; the match to TRBD1 covers 9 bases. The V segment lost 4 bases and the J segment 1 base; nucleotides outside the gene matches: 4. Germline values: CDR1 LNHDA, CDR2 SQIVND (reference sequence). The CDR3 length is 15 residues. CDR3 in amino acids: CASSTIQGANTEAFF. The CDR3 bases are TGTGCCAGTAGTACCATACAGGGGGCGAACACTGAAGCTTTCTTT.

The genes are TRBV21-1 and TRBJ2-7; the DNA was not used to check the table's D call, TRBD2. TRBV21-1 is a documented pseudogene. CDR3 length: 13 amino acids. The CDR3 DNA sequence: TGTGCCAGCAGCGGACTAGCGTTTTGGGAGCAGTACTTC. Residues: CASSGLAFWEQYF.